This T cell receptor (beta chain) appears in the sequencing data of a study of cytomegalovirus exposure and HLA in healthy donors. General observations from the study: A cluster of highly shared sequence variants was likely a sequencing artifact. Later on, an analysis tied around 17,000 TCR beta sequences to HLA alleles at 0.05 false discovery rate.

The PCR employed 60 Vbeta primers together with 13 Jbeta primers. Libraries were prepared by immunoSEQ multiplex PCR; TCRdb keeps only in-frame clonotypes and omits some of them. The sample holds approximately 300,000 clones, roughly 80% seen once. About this clone: What it binds is not known.

CDR3 length equals 14 residues. V lost 4 bases to trimming and J lost 10 bases; unmatched junction nucleotides: 11. Per the germline V gene, CDR1 is SGHTS and CDR2 is YDEGEE. This sequence was found in a girl aged 2-10 years in good health and CMV-seronegative. The gene calls are TRBV5-8 and TRBJ1-5, with 7 bases that match TRBD1. Sequencing was done on a sample of PBMCs. The CDR3 nucleotides read TGTGCCAGCAGCCCGCCAGACAGGGTAGGACCCCAGCATTTT. As protein: CASSPPDRVGPQHF.